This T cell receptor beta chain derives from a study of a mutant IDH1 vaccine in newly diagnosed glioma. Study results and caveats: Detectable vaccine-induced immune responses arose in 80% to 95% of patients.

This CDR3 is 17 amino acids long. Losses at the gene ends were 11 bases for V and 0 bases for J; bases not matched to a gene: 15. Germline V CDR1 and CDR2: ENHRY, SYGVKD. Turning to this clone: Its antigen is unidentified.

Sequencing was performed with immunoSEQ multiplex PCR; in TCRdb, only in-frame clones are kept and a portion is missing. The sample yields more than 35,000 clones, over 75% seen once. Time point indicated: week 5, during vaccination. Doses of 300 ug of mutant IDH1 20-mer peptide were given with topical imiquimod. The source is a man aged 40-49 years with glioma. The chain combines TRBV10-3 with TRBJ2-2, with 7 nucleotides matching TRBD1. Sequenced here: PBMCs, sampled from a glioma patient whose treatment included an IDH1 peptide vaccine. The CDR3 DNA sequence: TGTGCCCCGTTAACCGACAGGGTGACTTCGAACACCGGGGAGCTGTTTTTT. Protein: CAPLTDRVTSNTGELFF.